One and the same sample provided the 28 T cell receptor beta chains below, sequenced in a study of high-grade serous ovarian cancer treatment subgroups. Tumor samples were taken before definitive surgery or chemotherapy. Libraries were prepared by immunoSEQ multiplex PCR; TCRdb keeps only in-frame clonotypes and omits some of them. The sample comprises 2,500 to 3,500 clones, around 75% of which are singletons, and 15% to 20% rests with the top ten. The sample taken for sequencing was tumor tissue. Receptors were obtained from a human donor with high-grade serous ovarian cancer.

This CDR3 is CASSYSWASNEQFF. CDR3 nucleotides: TGTGCCAGCAGTTACTCGTGGGCCTCCAATGAGCAGTTCTTC. V gene TRBV6-5 combines with J gene TRBJ2-1; D call uncertain. CDR3 size: 14 residues. V lost 0 bases and J 6 bases, leaving 9 bases between the germline ends. Germline values: CDR1 MNHEY, CDR2 SVGAGI.

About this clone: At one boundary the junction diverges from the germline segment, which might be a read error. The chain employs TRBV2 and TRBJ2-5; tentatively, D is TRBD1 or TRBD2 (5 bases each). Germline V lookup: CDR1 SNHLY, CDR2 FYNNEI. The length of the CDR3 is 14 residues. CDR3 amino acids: CASREGTYAETQYF. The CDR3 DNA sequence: TGTGCCAGCCGTGAGGGGACCTACGCGGAGACCCAGTACTTC.

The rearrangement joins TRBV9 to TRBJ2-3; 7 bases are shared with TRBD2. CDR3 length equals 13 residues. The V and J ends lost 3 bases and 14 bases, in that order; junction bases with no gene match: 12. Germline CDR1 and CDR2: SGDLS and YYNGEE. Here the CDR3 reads CASSGSSGARLYF. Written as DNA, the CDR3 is TGTGCCAGCAGCGGCTCTAGCGGAGCTCGGCTGTATTTT.

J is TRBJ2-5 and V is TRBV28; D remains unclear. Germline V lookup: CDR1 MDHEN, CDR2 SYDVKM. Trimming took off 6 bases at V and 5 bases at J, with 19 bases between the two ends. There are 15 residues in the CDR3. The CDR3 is CASSNPGQPTETQYF. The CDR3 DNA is TGTGCCAGCAGCAACCCGGGCCAACCGACCGAGACCCAGTACTTC.

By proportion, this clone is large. CDR3 nucleotides: TGTGCCAGCAGTTTATCCCTTGGGAGACTCTACGAGCAGTACTTC. Residues: CASSLSLGRLYEQYF. The V gene is TRBV28, the J gene TRBJ2-7; maybe TRBD2 (5 bases). Germline CDR1 is MDHEN and CDR2 is SYDVKM. This CDR3 is 15 amino acids long. V shed 1 base and J shed 3 bases, with 13 bases lying between them.

In DNA, the CDR3 is TGTGCCAGCAGTTTACCGGGCCTCCCGGGGGAGACCCAGTACTTC. This sequence encodes CASSLPGLPGETQYF. J is TRBJ2-5 and V is TRBV28; tentatively, D is TRBD2 (5 bases). This CDR3 comprises 15 residues. Trimming took off 2 bases at V and 5 bases at J, with 15 bases between the two ends. From germline, CDR1 is MDHEN and CDR2 SYDVKM.

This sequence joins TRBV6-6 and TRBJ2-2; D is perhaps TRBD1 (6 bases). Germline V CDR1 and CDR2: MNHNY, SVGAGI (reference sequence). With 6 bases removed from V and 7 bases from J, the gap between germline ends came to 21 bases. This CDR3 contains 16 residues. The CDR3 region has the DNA TGTGCCAGCAGCTACGGACAGCCGCTCGAGGGCGGGGAGCTGTTTTTT. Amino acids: CASSYGQPLEGGELFF.

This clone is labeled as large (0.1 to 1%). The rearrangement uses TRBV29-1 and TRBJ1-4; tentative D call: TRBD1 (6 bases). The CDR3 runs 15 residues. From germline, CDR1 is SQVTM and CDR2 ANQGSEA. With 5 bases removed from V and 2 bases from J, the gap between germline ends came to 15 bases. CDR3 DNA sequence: TGCAGCGTTCAAAGGGGGGGAGGCACTAATGAAAAACTGTTTTTT. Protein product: CSVQRGGGTNEKLFF.

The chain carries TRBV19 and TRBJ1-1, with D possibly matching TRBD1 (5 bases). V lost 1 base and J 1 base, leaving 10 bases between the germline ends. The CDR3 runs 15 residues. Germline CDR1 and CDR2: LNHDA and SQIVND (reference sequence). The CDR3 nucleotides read TGTGCCAGTAGTATAGGTTTCGGACAGAACACTGAAGCTTTCTTT. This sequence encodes CASSIGFGQNTEAFF.

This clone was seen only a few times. The CDR3 spells CASSIPGTPSETQYF. The CDR3 DNA reads TGTGCCAGCAGTATCCCCGGAACACCGAGCGAGACCCAGTACTTC. The V gene is TRBV28, the J gene TRBJ2-5; D not certain. The V gene's germline CDR1 is MDHEN and CDR2 SYDVKM. Trimming shortened V by 5 bases and J by 5 bases, and 18 bases separated the two germline ends. CDR3 length: 15 amino acids.

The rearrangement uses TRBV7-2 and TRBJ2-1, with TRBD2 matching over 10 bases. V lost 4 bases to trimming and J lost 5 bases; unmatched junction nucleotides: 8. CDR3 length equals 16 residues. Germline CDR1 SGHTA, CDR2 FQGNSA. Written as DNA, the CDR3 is TGTGCCAGCAGCTCCATGAGCGGGGGGGCCAACAATGAGCAGTTCTTC. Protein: CASSSMSGGANNEQFF.

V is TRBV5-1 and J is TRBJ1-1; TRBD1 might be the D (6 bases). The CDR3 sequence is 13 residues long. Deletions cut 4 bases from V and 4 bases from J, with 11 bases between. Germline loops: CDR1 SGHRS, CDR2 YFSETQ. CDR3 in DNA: TGCGCCAGCAGCCGAGGAGGGGGCACTGAAGCTTTCTTT. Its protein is CASSRGGGTEAFF. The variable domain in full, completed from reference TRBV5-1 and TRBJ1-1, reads KAGVTQTPRYLIKTRGQQVTLSCSPISGHRSVSWYQQTPGQGLQFLFEYFSETQRNKGNFPGRFSGRQFSNSRSEMNVSTLELGDSALYLCASSRGGGTEAFFGQGTRLTVV.

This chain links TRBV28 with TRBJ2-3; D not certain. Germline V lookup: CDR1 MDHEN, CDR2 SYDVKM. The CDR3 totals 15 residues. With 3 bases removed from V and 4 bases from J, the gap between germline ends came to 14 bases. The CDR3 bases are TGTGCCAGCAGTTTCCCCTCGATCCCTGCAGATACGCAGTATTTT. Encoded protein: CASSFPSIPADTQYF.

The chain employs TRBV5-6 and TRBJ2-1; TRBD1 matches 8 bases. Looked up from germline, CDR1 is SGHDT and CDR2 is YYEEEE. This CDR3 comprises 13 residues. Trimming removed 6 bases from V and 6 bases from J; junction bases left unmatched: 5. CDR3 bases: TGTGCCAGCATCGACAGGGGAGGCAATGAGCAGTTCTTC. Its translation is CASIDRGGNEQFF.

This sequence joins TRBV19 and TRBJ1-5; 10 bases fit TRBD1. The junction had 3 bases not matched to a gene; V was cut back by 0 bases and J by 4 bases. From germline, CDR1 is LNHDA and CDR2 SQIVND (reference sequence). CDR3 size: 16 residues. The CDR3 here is CASSIEGQGWNQPQHF. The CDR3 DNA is TGTGCCAGTAGTATAGAGGGACAGGGGTGGAATCAGCCCCAGCATTTT.

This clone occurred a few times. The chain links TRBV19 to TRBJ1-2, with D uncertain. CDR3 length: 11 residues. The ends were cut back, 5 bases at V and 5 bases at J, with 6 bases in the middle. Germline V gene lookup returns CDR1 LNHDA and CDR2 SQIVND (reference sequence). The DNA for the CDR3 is TGTGCCAGTAGTCGAGGGTATGGCTACACCTTC. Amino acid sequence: CASSRGYGYTF.

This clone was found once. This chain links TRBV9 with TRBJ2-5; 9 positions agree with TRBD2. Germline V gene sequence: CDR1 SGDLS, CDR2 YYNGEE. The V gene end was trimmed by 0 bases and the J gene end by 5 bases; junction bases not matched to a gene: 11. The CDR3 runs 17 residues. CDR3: CASSVGVAGASGETQYF. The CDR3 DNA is TGTGCCAGCAGCGTAGGGGTAGCGGGAGCCTCCGGGGAGACCCAGTACTTC.

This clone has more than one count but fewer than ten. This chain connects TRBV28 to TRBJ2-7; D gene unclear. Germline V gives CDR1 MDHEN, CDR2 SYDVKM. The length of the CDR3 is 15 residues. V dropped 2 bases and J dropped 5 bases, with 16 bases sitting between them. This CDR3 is CASSLEAAPANEQYF. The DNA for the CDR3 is TGTGCCAGCAGTTTAGAGGCGGCCCCCGCCAACGAGCAGTACTTC. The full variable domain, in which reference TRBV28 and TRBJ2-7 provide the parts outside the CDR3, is DVKVTQSSRYLVKRTGEKVFLECVQDMDHENMFWYRQDPGLGLRLIYFSYDVKMKEKGDIPEGYSVSREKKERFSLILESASTNQTSMYLCASSLEAAPANEQYFGPGTRLTVT.

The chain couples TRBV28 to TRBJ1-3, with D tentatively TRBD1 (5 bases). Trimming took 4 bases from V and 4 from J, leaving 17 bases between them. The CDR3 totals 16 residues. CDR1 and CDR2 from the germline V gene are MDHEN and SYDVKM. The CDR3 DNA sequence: TGTGCCAGCAGTTCGCGCCGGGGCGCGATAGGAAACACCATATATTTT. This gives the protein CASSSRRGAIGNTIYF.

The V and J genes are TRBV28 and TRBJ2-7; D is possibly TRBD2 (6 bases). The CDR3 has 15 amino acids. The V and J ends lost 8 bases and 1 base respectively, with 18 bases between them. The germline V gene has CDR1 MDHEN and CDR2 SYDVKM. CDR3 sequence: CASGPPGTPSYEQYF. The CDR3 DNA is TGTGCCAGCGGGCCCCCCGGGACTCCTTCCTACGAGCAGTACTTC.

CDR3 bases: TGTGCCAGCAGGGTACAGTCTAATGAAAAACTGTTTTTT. This encodes CASRVQSNEKLFF. The gene calls are TRBV28 and TRBJ1-4; unclear D gene. This CDR3 is 13 amino acids long. The germline gives CDR1 MDHEN, CDR2 SYDVKM. The ends were cut back, 6 bases at V and 3 bases at J, with 8 bases in the middle.

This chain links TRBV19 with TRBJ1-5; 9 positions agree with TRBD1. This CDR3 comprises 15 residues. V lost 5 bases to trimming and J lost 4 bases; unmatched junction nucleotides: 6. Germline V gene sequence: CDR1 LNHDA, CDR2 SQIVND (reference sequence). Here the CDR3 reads CASSPRGQGNQPQHF. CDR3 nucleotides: TGTGCCAGTAGTCCCAGGGGACAGGGTAATCAGCCCCAGCATTTT. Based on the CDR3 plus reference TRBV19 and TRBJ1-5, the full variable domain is DGGITQSPKYLFRKEGQNVTLSCEQNLNHDAMYWYRQDPGQGLRLIYYSQIVNDFQKGDIAEGYSVSREKKESFPLTVTSAQKNPTAFYLCASSPRGQGNQPQHFGDGTRLSIL.

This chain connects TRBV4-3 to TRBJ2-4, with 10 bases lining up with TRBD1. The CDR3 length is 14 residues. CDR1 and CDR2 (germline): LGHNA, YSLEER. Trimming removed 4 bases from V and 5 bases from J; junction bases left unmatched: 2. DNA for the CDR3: TGCGCCAGCAGCCTGGACAGGGGGGAAAACATTCAGTACTTC. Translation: CASSLDRGENIQYF.

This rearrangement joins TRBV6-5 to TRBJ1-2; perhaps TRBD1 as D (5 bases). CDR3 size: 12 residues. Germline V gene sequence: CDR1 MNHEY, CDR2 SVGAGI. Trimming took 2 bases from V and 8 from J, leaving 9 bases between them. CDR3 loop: CASSYGGEGYTF. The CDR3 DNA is TGTGCCAGCAGTTACGGGGGGGAAGGCTACACCTTC.

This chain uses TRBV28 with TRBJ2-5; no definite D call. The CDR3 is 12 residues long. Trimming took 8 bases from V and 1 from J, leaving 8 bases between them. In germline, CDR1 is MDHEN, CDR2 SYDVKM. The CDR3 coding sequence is TGTGCCAGCGGCCGGAGCCAAGAGACCCAGTACTTC. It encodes CASGRSQETQYF.

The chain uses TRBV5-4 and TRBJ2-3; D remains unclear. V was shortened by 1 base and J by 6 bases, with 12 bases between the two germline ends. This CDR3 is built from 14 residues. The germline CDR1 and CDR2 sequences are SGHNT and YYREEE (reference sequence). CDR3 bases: TGTGCCAGCAGCTTGCGGGTCGGGTGGGATACGCAGTATTTT. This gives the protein CASSLRVGWDTQYF.

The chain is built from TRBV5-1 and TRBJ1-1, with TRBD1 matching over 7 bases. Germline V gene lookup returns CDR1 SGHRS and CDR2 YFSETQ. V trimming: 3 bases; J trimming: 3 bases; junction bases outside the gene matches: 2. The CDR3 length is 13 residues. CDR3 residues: CASSSGTDTEAFF. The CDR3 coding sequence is TGCGCCAGCAGCTCCGGGACAGACACTGAAGCTTTCTTT. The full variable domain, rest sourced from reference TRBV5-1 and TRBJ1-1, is KAGVTQTPRYLIKTRGQQVTLSCSPISGHRSVSWYQQTPGQGLQFLFEYFSETQRNKGNFPGRFSGRQFSNSRSEMNVSTLELGDSALYLCASSSGTDTEAFFGQGTRLTVV.

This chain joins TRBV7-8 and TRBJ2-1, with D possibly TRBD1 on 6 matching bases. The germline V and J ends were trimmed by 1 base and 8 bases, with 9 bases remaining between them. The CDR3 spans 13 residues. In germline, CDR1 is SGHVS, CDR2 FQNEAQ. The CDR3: CASSLDRVDEQFF. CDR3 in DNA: TGTGCCAGCAGCTTAGACAGGGTCGATGAGCAGTTCTTC.